The 21 T cell receptor beta chains below were found in one sample sequenced in a study of T-cell reconstitution after alpha-beta-depleted transplantation in children (dated by TCRdb to about 2016). Library preparation employed PCR. These reads were obtained on an Illumina HiSeq 2500. TCR libraries were prepared with molecular barcoding, using unique molecular identifiers to normalize TCRbeta repertoire quantification. TCRdb reran the public reads through fastp at Q25 and MiXCR, keeping productive beta chains. Records with the same CDR3 protein are collapsed into one entry carrying the most frequent genes and DNA. This sample comprises 200,000 to 250,000 distinct CDR3 sequences, about 9.5% of them detected only once. The ten largest clonotypes hold 5.5% to 8% of the sample. The sample in question was PBMCs from the stem cell graft donor, obtained from the stem cell graft. These receptors all come from a human donor who donated a stem cell graft to a child with acute lymphoblastic leukemia.

V usage is TRBV25-1 and J usage is TRBJ1-4, with D possibly TRBD1 on 6 matching bases. The CDR3 has 15 residues. The germline gives CDR1 MGHDK, CDR2 SYGVNS. Trimming stripped 1 base from V and 7 bases from J, with 13 bases between. For the CDR3, the DNA is TGTGCCAGCAGTGAATGGTCACAGGGTAGTGAAAAACTGTTTTTT. Protein sequence: CASSEWSQGSEKLFF.

The rearrangement links TRBV9 to TRBJ1-1; D unclear. This CDR3 comprises 11 residues. Germline V CDR1 and CDR2: SGDLS, YYNGEE. Trimming took 1 base from V and 2 from J, leaving 0 bases between them. The CDR3 coding sequence is TGTGCCAGCAGCGTAAACACTGAAGCTTTCTTT. Translated, it gives CASSVNTEAFF.

This clonotype came up many times. This chain uses TRBV7-7 with TRBJ2-3; the match to TRBD2 covers 12 bases. V lost 5 bases and J lost 2; bases outside the gene matches: 8. The germline V gene has CDR1 SSHAT and CDR2 FNYEAQ (reference sequence). The CDR3 is 17 residues long. Written as DNA, the CDR3 is TGTGCCAGCAGCCCATACGGACTAGCGGGACCCACAGATACGCAGTATTTT. It translates to CASSPYGLAGPTDTQYF.

This clonotype was seen ten or more times. This chain connects TRBV5-1 to TRBJ2-7; D unclear. The CDR3 loop spans 13 amino acids. Germline CDR1 reads SGHRS; CDR2 reads YFSETQ. V lost 4 bases and J lost 7, with 15 bases in between. The DNA of the CDR3 is TGCGCCAGCAGCCCAGAAATTACGGAAGAGCAGTACTTC. It translates to CASSPEITEEQYF.

This clonotype was picked up many times. This chain connects TRBV4-2 to TRBJ1-2; D ambiguous. Germline assignment: CDR1 LGHNA and CDR2 YNFKEQ. The CDR3 totals 15 residues. Trimming took off 1 base at V and 5 bases at J, with 14 bases between the two ends. CDR3 protein: CASSQGEAGLYGYTF. CDR3 DNA sequence: TGTGCCAGCAGCCAAGGAGAGGCAGGTCTATATGGCTACACCTTC.

The chain is built from TRBV7-2 and TRBJ1-6; 7 bases are a match to TRBD1. Per germline, CDR1 SGHTA and CDR2 FQGNSA. The CDR3 is 14 amino acids. V trimming: 5 bases; J trimming: 9 bases; junction bases outside the gene matches: 7. The DNA for the CDR3 is TGTGCCAGCAGCCTGAGACAGGGACCTTCACCCCTCCACTTT. Its protein is CASSLRQGPSPLHF.

A few counts support this clonotype. The chain recombines TRBV5-1 with TRBJ2-7, with D perhaps matching TRBD2 (5 bases). The CDR3 loop spans 13 amino acids. The V gene's germline CDR1 is SGHRS and CDR2 YFSETQ. V was cut by 3 bases and J by 6 bases, with 13 bases left in between. CDR3 amino acids: CASSSRAGSEQYF. CDR3 in DNA: TGCGCCAGCAGCTCACGCGCGGGCTCCGAGCAGTACTTC. The full variable domain, with the rest looked up from reference TRBV5-1 and TRBJ2-7, is KAGVTQTPRYLIKTRGQQVTLSCSPISGHRSVSWYQQTPGQGLQFLFEYFSETQRNKGNFPGRFSGRQFSNSRSEMNVSTLELGDSALYLCASSSRAGSEQYFGPGTRLTVT.

The chain is built from TRBV4-2 and TRBJ2-2; no definite D call. There are 16 residues in the CDR3. Trimming cost V 0 bases and J 0 bases, with 8 bases left between them. Germline CDR1 LGHNA, CDR2 YNFKEQ. For the CDR3, the DNA is TGTGCCAGCAGCCAAGAGGTCTCCACGAACACCGGGGAGCTGTTTTTT. Its translation is CASSQEVSTNTGELFF.

At least ten counts were recorded for this clonotype. This chain uses TRBV12-3 or TRBV12-4 with TRBJ2-5; D possibly corresponds to TRBD2 (6 bases). V was trimmed by 1 base and J by 2 bases, leaving 14 bases between them. CDR3 size: 16 residues. The CDR3 DNA sequence: TGTGCCAGCAGTTTAGGGACCACTAGCCAACAAGAGACCCAGTACTTC. This encodes CASSLGTTSQQETQYF.

There are many counts of this clonotype. The chain carries TRBV14 and TRBJ2-1; 9 positions match TRBD2. V lost 1 base, J lost 7 bases, and 14 bases stayed unmatched. This CDR3 comprises 18 residues. Germline loops: CDR1 SGHDN, CDR2 FVKESK. The CDR3 spells CASSQGLAANDIRNEQFF. DNA of the CDR3: TGTGCCAGCAGCCAAGGACTAGCGGCTAACGACATCCGGAATGAGCAGTTCTTC.

The CDR3 spells CASSPGGENYGYTF. DNA of the CDR3: TGCGCCAGCAGCCCCGGTGGGGAAAACTATGGCTACACCTTC. The chain recombines TRBV5-1 with TRBJ1-2, with unresolved D. The germline V gene has CDR1 SGHRS and CDR2 YFSETQ. The CDR3 totals 14 residues. The V and J ends lost 4 bases and 2 bases respectively, with 12 bases between them.

The chain's CDR3 is CASSFDRGVTVGYTF. Here the CDR3 DNA reads TGTGCCAGCAGTTTTGACAGGGGCGTTACGGTTGGCTACACCTTC. This rearrangement joins TRBV12-3 or TRBV12-4 to TRBJ1-2; 8 bases line up with TRBD1. This CDR3 has 15 amino acids. Trimming removed 3 bases from V and 7 bases from J; junction bases left unmatched: 10.

Here the CDR3 DNA reads TGCAGCGCCTTCGGCGTCGGGGAGCTGTTTTTT. Protein: CSAFGVGELFF. This chain joins TRBV29-1 and TRBJ2-2; D uncertain. This CDR3 spans 11 amino acids. The germline V and J ends were trimmed by 7 bases and 7 bases, with 10 bases remaining between them. Per germline, CDR1 SQVTM and CDR2 ANQGSEA.

This clonotype was picked up many times. The CDR3 DNA is TGCAGTGCTAGATCGTACAGGGGACTAAACACCGGGGAGCTGTTTTTT. Translating it yields CSARSYRGLNTGELFF. The V and J genes are TRBV20-1 and TRBJ2-2, with D perhaps TRBD1 or TRBD2 (7 bases each). Germline V gene lookup returns CDR1 DFQATT and CDR2 SNEGSKA (reference sequence). The V end lost 2 bases, the J end lost 2 bases, and 15 bases lay between the germline ends. The CDR3 has 16 amino acids.

This clonotype was seen at least ten times. The genes are TRBV7-2 and TRBJ2-1, with a possible D match to TRBD2 (6 bases). Germline loops: CDR1 SGHTA, CDR2 FQGNSA. The CDR3 consists of 15 residues. V lost 1 base to trimming and J lost 3 bases, with 10 bases between them. CDR3: CASSLGLDHYNEQFF. CDR3 in DNA: TGTGCCAGCAGCTTAGGACTAGACCACTACAATGAGCAGTTCTTC.

This clonotype was recorded many times. This sequence joins TRBV12-3 or TRBV12-4 and TRBJ1-1; possible D gene TRBD1, 6 bases. The CDR3 extends over 12 amino acids. Trimming pared 5 bases from V and 6 bases from J, leaving 10 bases between. For the CDR3, the DNA is TGTGCCAGCAGTAAGGGGGGCGCTGAAGCTTTCTTT. Amino acid sequence: CASSKGGAEAFF.

This clonotype has at least ten counts. V and J are TRBV7-9 and TRBJ2-4; D may match TRBD1 or TRBD2 (5 bases each). The V gene lost 5 bases and the J gene lost 0 bases, with 14 bases spanning the gap. The CDR3 contains 16 residues. Germline V gene data show CDR1 as SEHNR and CDR2 as FQNEAQ (reference sequence). The CDR3 loop is CASSPGPELAKNIQYF. The DNA of the CDR3 is TGTGCCAGCAGCCCGGGACCAGAATTAGCCAAAAACATTCAGTACTTC.

Only a few counts were recorded for this clonotype. The V and J genes are TRBV7-6 and TRBJ2-1; 8 nucleotides line up with TRBD2. Germline CDR1 and CDR2: SGHVS and FNYEAQ. CDR3 length: 15 amino acids. Unmatched junction bases numbered 8, after V lost 3 bases and J lost 7 bases. CDR3 in amino acids: CASSFGGGIRNEQFF. CDR3 DNA: TGTGCCAGCAGCTTCGGGGGGGGCATTAGAAATGAGCAGTTCTTC. The variable domain in full, completed from reference TRBV7-6 and TRBJ2-1, reads GAGVSQSPRYKVTKRGQDVALRCDPISGHVSLYWYRQALGQGPEFLTYFNYEAQQDKSGLPNDRFSAERPEGSISTLTIQRTEQRDSAMYRCASSFGGGIRNEQFFGPGTRLTVL.

This clonotype showed up just a few times. J is TRBJ1-2 and V is TRBV5-6; 7 nucleotides align to TRBD1. Germline values: CDR1 SGHDT, CDR2 YYEEEE. There are 14 residues in the CDR3. J lost 4 bases, V lost 9 bases, and 12 bases had no gene match. The CDR3 coding sequence is TGTGCCATGGGCCCCGGGCAGGGGGGCTATGGCTACACCTTC. It yields the protein CAMGPGQGGYGYTF. Full variable domain (outside the CDR3, taken from reference TRBV5-6 and TRBJ1-2): DAGVTQSPTHLIKTRGQQVTLRCSPKSGHDTVSWYQQALGQGPQFIFQYYEEEERQRGNFPDRFSGHQFPNYSSELNVNALLLGDSALYLCAMGPGQGGYGYTFGSGTRLTVV.

In this sample, this clonotype is medium-sized (0.01 to 0.1%). The CDR3 DNA is TGTGCCAGCACCGAGGGGGCTAGCCGACGCTCCTACAATGAGCAGTTCTTC. Translated: CASTEGASRRSYNEQFF. The rearrangement links TRBV11-2 to TRBJ2-1; 7 nucleotides align to TRBD1. The CDR3 is 17 amino acids. Unmatched junction bases numbered 12, after V lost 7 bases and J lost 0 bases. Germline CDR1 and CDR2: SGHAT and FQNNGV.

This clonotype has just a few counts. V gene TRBV10-2 combines with J gene TRBJ2-3; D possibly matches TRBD1 or TRBD2 (5 bases each). Germline assignment: CDR1 WSHSY and CDR2 SAAADI. This CDR3 has 10 residues. Here the CDR3 reads CPGTTDTQYF. The DNA of the CDR3 is TGCCCCGGGACCACAGATACGCAGTATTTT.